The clone carrying this T cell receptor (beta chain) was observed a few times. Ages ranged from about 18 to 89 years, with residence in about 24 US areas. Which cohort a participant joined came from the clinical history participants gave. The data originate from a study of blood T cell repertoires in COVID-19. About the research overall: The United States, Italy and Spain were the sources of the acute and convalescent COVID-19 samples. The cDNA or gDNA used as material had been derived from T cells, B-cell-depleted T cells, or PBMCs.

Here immunoSEQ multiplex PCR was the method, and the copy in TCRdb shows in-frame clones only, minus some. The table has about 280,000 clones, 80% to 85% seen once; the top ten hold roughly 4.7%. Deletions cut 0 bases from V and 0 bases from J, with 11 bases between. Germline V gene sequence: CDR1 KGHDR, CDR2 SFDVKD. The CDR3 covers 18 residues. The chain combines TRBV24-1 with TRBJ1-6, with D uncertain. The clonotype comes from a man aged 35 to 55 who had been exposed to COVID-19. Source material: PBMCs or T cells enriched from blood (not recorded which). Here the CDR3 DNA reads TGTGCCACCAGTGATTTGGAGACGGCTAGCTCCTATAATTCACCCCTCCACTTT. This codes for CATSDLETASSYNSPLHF.